This entry lists 5 T cell receptor beta chains sequenced from one sample in a study of breast tumors, draining lymph nodes, adjacent tissues. TCRdb processed the multiplex PCR reads anew with MiXCR; each CDR3 protein has one entry. The profile shows under 350,000 distinct CDR3 sequences, under 35% of them singletons. Axillary draining lymph nodes of breast cancer patients supplied the node samples. Sequencing was done on a sample of axillary lymph node tissue. Receptors were obtained from a female donor with breast cancer. Some clones in this sample may be carry-over from other donors' samples.

This clonotype was seen at least ten times. The genes are TRBV7-9 and TRBJ1-2, with TRBD1 as a possible D gene (6 bases). The germline V and J ends were trimmed by 5 bases and 0 bases, with 10 bases remaining between them. Germline V gene sequence: CDR1 SEHNR, CDR2 FQNEAQ (reference sequence). CDR3 size: 14 residues. The CDR3 nucleotides are TGTGCCAGCAGCATGACAGGAGCTAACTATGGCTACACCTTC. Residues: CASSMTGANYGYTF.

This clonotype was found many times. The chain recombines TRBV11-1 with TRBJ2-5; 11 positions agree with TRBD1. CDR3 length: 16 residues. V gave up 1 base and J gave up 5 bases; unmatched junction bases: 6. The V gene's germline CDR1 is SGHAT and CDR2 FQDESV (reference sequence). CDR3 sequence: CASSLEGTGGWETQYF. Written as DNA, the CDR3 is TGTGCCAGCAGCTTAGAAGGGACAGGGGGGTGGGAGACCCAGTACTTC.

This clonotype was counted many times. The chain couples TRBV5-1 to TRBJ1-3; the match to TRBD1 covers 7 bases. CDR1 SGHRS and CDR2 YFSETQ come from the germline V gene. With V trimmed by 2 bases and J by 3 bases, 5 bases remained unmatched. This CDR3 spans 15 amino acids. This chain's CDR3 is CASSLGGASGNTIYF. Here the CDR3 DNA reads TGCGCCAGCAGCTTAGGGGGCGCGAGTGGAAACACCATATATTTT.

The rearrangement uses TRBV6-5 and TRBJ2-7, with TRBD2 identical over 8 bases. CDR3 length: 14 amino acids. The germline gives CDR1 MNHEY, CDR2 SVGAGI. The V and J ends lost 5 bases and 2 bases, in that order; junction bases with no gene match: 5. CDR3 loop: CASSLGRGAYEQYF. CDR3 nucleotides: TGTGCCAGCAGTCTCGGGCGGGGGGCCTACGAGCAGTACTTC.

At least ten counts were recorded for this clonotype. The rearrangement joins TRBV2 to TRBJ1-6; D possibly corresponds to TRBD1 (5 bases). The germline V and J ends were trimmed by 7 bases and 7 bases, with 17 bases remaining between them. The CDR3 extends over 15 amino acids. Germline assignment: CDR1 SNHLY and CDR2 FYNNEI. The CDR3 loop reads CASTKEGLPNSPLHF. The CDR3 bases are TGTGCCAGCACCAAAGAGGGACTCCCCAATTCACCCCTCCACTTT.